Shown below are 28 T cell receptor beta chains from a single sample sequenced in a study of CD8 T cells in Susac syndrome. Roughly 0.45 to 1 ug RNA was reverse transcribed with random hexamers. MiXCR, applied by TCRdb to the immunoSEQ multiplex PCR reads, yields one record per CDR3 protein. The data hold over 120,000 distinct CDR3 sequences, with around 95% observed a single time. Sequencing was done on a sample of CD4+ T cells from PBMCs. The receptor set was obtained from a human donor with Susac syndrome.

This clonotype was seen only once. One end of the junction is discordant with germline, which a read error may explain. The rearrangement joins TRBV7-7 to TRBJ2-3; a possible D gene is TRBD2 (6 bases). The CDR3 has 15 amino acids. Germline V gene lookup returns CDR1 SSHAT and CDR2 FNYEAQ (reference sequence). The chain's CDR3 is CASSTGLRATDTQYF. CDR3 in DNA: TGTGCTAGCAGCACGGGACTGAGGGCCACGGATACGCAGTATTTT. The entire variable domain, with the rest obtained from reference TRBV7-7 and TRBJ2-3, is as follows: GAGVSQSPRYKVTKRGQDVTLRCDPISSHATLYWYQQALGQGPEFLTYFNYEAQPDKSGLPSDRFSAERPEGSISTLTIQRTEQRDSAMYRCASSTGLRATDTQYFGPGTRLTVL.

The chain employs TRBV5-1 and TRBJ2-1; possible D gene TRBD2, 5 bases. Germline V gene lookup returns CDR1 SGHRS and CDR2 YFSETQ. This CDR3 has 13 residues. V was shortened by 4 bases and J by 5 bases, with 10 bases between the two germline ends. The CDR3 here is CASSDYVHNEQFF. DNA for the CDR3: TGCGCCAGCAGCGACTATGTGCACAATGAGCAGTTCTTC.

The chain combines TRBV20-1 with TRBJ2-5; TRBD2 agrees at 7 bases. There are 15 residues in the CDR3. Trimming removed 3 bases from V and 1 base from J; junction bases left unmatched: 8. Germline values: CDR1 DFQATT, CDR2 SNEGSKA (reference sequence). The CDR3 DNA reads TGCAGTGCTAGGGAGGGCGGGGGACTCCAAGAGACCCAGTACTTC. This encodes CSAREGGGLQETQYF.

The chain links TRBV19 to TRBJ2-1; 10 nucleotides agree with TRBD1. CDR1 LNHDA and CDR2 SQIVND come from the germline V gene (reference sequence). V dropped 6 bases and J dropped 9; count of bases not matched to a gene: 11. The CDR3 sequence is 15 residues long. CDR3: CASSDRGRGDREQFF. CDR3 nucleotides: TGTGCCAGTAGCGACAGGGGGCGCGGAGATCGTGAGCAGTTCTTC.

The chain joins TRBV29-1 to TRBJ2-3, with D possibly TRBD1 on 6 matching bases. V lost 4 bases to trimming and J lost 5 bases, with 19 bases between them. This CDR3 contains 15 residues. The germline V gene has CDR1 SQVTM and CDR2 ANQGSEA. This CDR3 reads CSVASEGGRGDTQYF. CDR3 coding DNA: TGCAGCGTTGCTTCTGAAGGGGGTCGGGGAGATACGCAGTATTTT.

The chain joins TRBV25-1 to TRBJ2-7; no clear D gene. With 5 bases removed from V and 1 base from J, the gap between germline ends came to 9 bases. Germline CDR1 is MGHDK and CDR2 is SYGVNS. The length of the CDR3 is 13 residues. The DNA for the CDR3 is TGTGCCAGCAGTCCGCACAGTTCCTACGAGCAGTACTTC. Protein product: CASSPHSSYEQYF.

The rearrangement uses TRBV12-3 or TRBV12-4 and TRBJ2-2; 8 bases map to TRBD2. The CDR3 is made up of 17 amino acids. V trimming: 3 bases; J trimming: 2 bases; junction bases outside the gene matches: 8. The CDR3 nucleotides read TGTGCCAGCAGTTTTCGCCCGCGGGGGGTAAACACCGGGGAGCTGTTTTTT. Translated: CASSFRPRGVNTGELFF.

The genes are TRBV12-3 or TRBV12-4 and TRBJ1-2, with TRBD1 as a possible D gene (6 bases). The CDR3 length is 13 residues. V was trimmed by 6 bases and J by 7 bases, leaving 15 bases between them. CDR3 coding DNA: TGTGCCAGCAGAAAGAAAACAGGGTTTGGCTACACCTTC. Amino acids: CASRKKTGFGYTF.

The J gene is TRBJ2-5, the V gene TRBV5-6, with D possibly TRBD2 on 5 matching bases. The CDR3 loop spans 15 amino acids. With 1 base removed from V and 4 bases from J, the gap between germline ends came to 14 bases. Germline assignment: CDR1 SGHDT and CDR2 YYEEEE. The CDR3 reads CASSLSPGLRETQYF. For the CDR3, the DNA is TGTGCCAGCAGCTTGAGTCCAGGACTGAGAGAGACCCAGTACTTC.

The V call is TRBV7-8, the J call TRBJ2-7, with a possible D match to TRBD2 (5 bases). Trimming pared 4 bases from V and 2 bases from J, leaving 12 bases between. CDR3 size: 14 residues. Germline CDR1 and CDR2: SGHVS and FQNEAQ. This CDR3 is CASSSGRGTYEQYF. The CDR3 DNA is TGTGCCAGCAGCTCCGGACGGGGTACCTACGAGCAGTACTTC.

The genes are TRBV20-1 and TRBJ1-2; 7 positions match TRBD1. The V gene's germline CDR1 is DFQATT and CDR2 SNEGSKA (reference sequence). The junction had 14 bases not matched to a gene; V was cut back by 0 bases and J by 4 bases. The CDR3 spans 17 residues. This CDR3 is CSARDYRKDRRPYGYTF. As DNA, the CDR3 is TGCAGTGCTAGAGATTACCGGAAGGACAGGAGACCCTATGGCTACACCTTC.

J is TRBJ2-5 and V is TRBV7-3; 8 bases fit TRBD2. The germline V gene has CDR1 SGHTA and CDR2 FQGTGA. The CDR3 runs 17 residues. The junction had 11 bases not matched to a gene; V was cut back by 5 bases and J by 0 bases. Here the CDR3 DNA reads TGTGCCAGCAGCCCCGGTACTAGCGGAAAGTACCAAGAGACCCAGTACTTC. Amino acid sequence: CASSPGTSGKYQETQYF.

This clonotype was seen just once. V is TRBV4-1 and J is TRBJ2-5; tentatively, D is TRBD1 (6 bases). The CDR3 is 16 residues long. V was clipped by 0 bases and J by 4 bases, with 15 bases between them. Germline V lookup: CDR1 MGHRA, CDR2 YSYEKL. CDR3 amino acids: CASSQDADRTGETQYF. The CDR3 DNA is TGCGCCAGCAGCCAAGATGCCGACAGGACTGGAGAGACCCAGTACTTC.

This rearrangement joins TRBV7-2 to TRBJ2-1; perhaps D is TRBD1 or TRBD2 (5 bases each). This CDR3 has 15 residues. The germline CDR1 and CDR2 sequences are SGHTA and FQGNSA. Deletions cut 4 bases from V and 8 bases from J, with 18 bases between. Written as DNA, the CDR3 is TGTGCCAGCAGCTCGACCGGGACCCAGTGGGATGAGCAGTTCTTC. Its protein product is CASSSTGTQWDEQFF.

This sequence joins TRBV13 and TRBJ2-3, with 9 bases identical to TRBD2. V dropped 5 bases and J dropped 5; count of bases not matched to a gene: 20. The CDR3 length is 19 residues. The germline V gene encodes CDR1 PRHDT and CDR2 FYEKMQ (reference sequence). The CDR3 sequence: CASSPLAGARGDAQDTQYF. The CDR3 coding sequence is TGTGCCAGCAGCCCATTAGCGGGAGCCAGGGGGGACGCACAAGATACGCAGTATTTT.

The chain joins TRBV4-2 to TRBJ2-3, with a possible D match to TRBD1 (5 bases). The CDR3 contains 17 residues. From germline, CDR1 is LGHNA and CDR2 YNFKEQ. V lost 0 bases and J lost 4, with 17 bases in between. This chain's CDR3 is CASSQEGLREGADTQYF. The DNA for the CDR3 is TGTGCCAGCAGCCAAGAGGGTCTCAGGGAAGGAGCAGATACGCAGTATTTT.

The chain is built from TRBV6-2 or TRBV6-3 and TRBJ2-7, with D unresolved. The CDR3 is 13 residues long. V shed 6 bases and J shed 3 bases, with 12 bases lying between them. Looked up from germline, CDR1 is MNHEY and CDR2 is SVGEGT. In nucleotides, the CDR3 is TGTGCCAGCAGCCCCGGACGGGTCTACGAGCAGTACTTC. Protein sequence: CASSPGRVYEQYF.

The V gene is TRBV30, the J gene TRBJ2-1, with 8 bases identical to TRBD2. The CDR3 spans 16 residues. The ends lost 3 bases at V and 7 bases at J; junction bases unmatched: 14. Germline-derived CDR1 and CDR2 are GTSNPN and SVGIG (reference sequence). The CDR3 DNA sequence: TGTGCCTGGAGCGACTCCGGGAGGGCCAGGGGTAATGAGCAGTTCTTC. Protein product: CAWSDSGRARGNEQFF.

The gene calls are TRBV5-6 and TRBJ2-5, with D maybe TRBD1 (5 bases). Per the germline V gene, CDR1 is SGHDT and CDR2 is YYEEEE. Between the trimmed V and J ends, which lost 1 base and 5 bases, there was a span of 12 bases. The CDR3 extends over 14 amino acids. CDR3: CASSLTGQGETQYF. Written as DNA, the CDR3 is TGTGCCAGCAGCTTGACTGGCCAGGGCGAGACCCAGTACTTC.

This chain connects TRBV7-2 to TRBJ2-3; possibly TRBD2 for D (6 bases). The CDR3 covers 12 residues. The germline V gene encodes CDR1 SGHTA and CDR2 FQGNSA. The V end lost 5 bases, the J end lost 11 bases, and 14 bases lay between the germline ends. In DNA, the CDR3 is TGTGCCAGCAGCCCCGCGTCGGGGGAGCAGTATTTT. Encoded protein: CASSPASGEQYF.

The chain employs TRBV29-1 and TRBJ1-5; the D is unclear. The CDR3 contains 14 residues. The V and J ends lost 6 bases and 0 bases respectively, with 12 bases between them. CDR1 and CDR2 (germline): SQVTM, ANQGSEA. CDR3 sequence: CSVVLGTSNQPQHF. CDR3 DNA sequence: TGCAGCGTCGTATTAGGAACTAGCAATCAGCCCCAGCATTTT.

This clonotype came up once. V usage is TRBV9 and J usage is TRBJ2-2; tentative D call: TRBD1 (5 bases). The V gene's germline CDR1 is SGDLS and CDR2 YYNGEE. This CDR3 has 15 residues. The V end was cut by 0 bases, the J end by 1 base, with 7 bases between. CDR3 nucleotide sequence: TGTGCCAGCAGCGTAGGACAGATGAACACCGGGGAGCTGTTTTTT. The encoded protein is CASSVGQMNTGELFF. The entire variable domain, with the rest obtained from reference TRBV9 and TRBJ2-2, is as follows: DSGVTQTPKHLITATGQRVTLRCSPRSGDLSVYWYQQSLDQGLQFLIQYYNGEERAKGNILERFSAQQFPDLHSELNLSSLELGDSALYFCASSVGQMNTGELFFGEGSRLTVL.

The chain has TRBV20-1 and TRBJ2-3; D gene uncertain. The germline gives CDR1 DFQATT, CDR2 SNEGSKA (reference sequence). The CDR3 spans 13 residues. Trimming shortened V by 4 bases and J by 5 bases, and 13 bases separated the two germline ends. Written as DNA, the CDR3 is TGCAGTGCTAAAGGGCGCCCGCAAGATACGCAGTATTTT. Translation gives CSAKGRPQDTQYF.

V and J are TRBV3-1 and TRBJ1-3; no clear D gene. Germline-derived CDR1 and CDR2 are LGHDT and YNNKEL (reference sequence). V shed 0 bases and J shed 4 bases, with 10 bases lying between them. This CDR3 spans 15 amino acids. The CDR3 DNA is TGTGCCAGCAGCCAAGAAAGGGTATCGGGAAACACCATATATTTT. This codes for CASSQERVSGNTIYF.

This chain uses TRBV20-1 with TRBJ2-5, with unresolved D. The germline CDR1 and CDR2 sequences are DFQATT and SNEGSKA (reference sequence). CDR3 length: 13 residues. V dropped 3 bases and J dropped 9 bases, with 17 bases sitting between them. In DNA, the CDR3 is TGCAGTGCTAGGGCTGCCGCTACGAGGCCCCAGTACTTC. Encoded protein: CSARAAATRPQYF.

V is TRBV7-9 and J is TRBJ2-1, with 8 bases lining up with TRBD1. V gave up 6 bases and J gave up 7 bases; unmatched junction bases: 8. This CDR3 is 14 amino acids long. Germline loops: CDR1 SEHNR, CDR2 FQNEAQ (reference sequence). The CDR3 here is CASSFGQGYNEQFF. CDR3 sequence (DNA): TGTGCCAGCAGTTTCGGACAGGGCTATAATGAGCAGTTCTTC.

The V call is TRBV2, the J call TRBJ1-1; D is perhaps TRBD1 (5 bases). The CDR3 extends over 14 amino acids. Germline CDR1 is SNHLY and CDR2 is FYNNEI. V was shortened by 4 bases and J by 1 base, with 10 bases between the two germline ends. The CDR3 loop reads CASSVGRGNTEAFF. The CDR3 DNA reads TGTGCCAGCAGTGTGGGGAGGGGGAACACTGAAGCTTTCTTT.

The J gene is TRBJ1-5, the V gene TRBV6-6; possible D gene TRBD1, 6 bases. The germline V gene encodes CDR1 MNHNY and CDR2 SVGAGI (reference sequence). Between the trimmed V and J ends, which lost 5 bases and 7 bases, there was a span of 15 bases. The CDR3 is made up of 14 amino acids. The CDR3 here is CASSPTGKGQPQHF. DNA of the CDR3: TGTGCCAGCAGTCCTACAGGGAAGGGGCAGCCCCAGCATTTT.